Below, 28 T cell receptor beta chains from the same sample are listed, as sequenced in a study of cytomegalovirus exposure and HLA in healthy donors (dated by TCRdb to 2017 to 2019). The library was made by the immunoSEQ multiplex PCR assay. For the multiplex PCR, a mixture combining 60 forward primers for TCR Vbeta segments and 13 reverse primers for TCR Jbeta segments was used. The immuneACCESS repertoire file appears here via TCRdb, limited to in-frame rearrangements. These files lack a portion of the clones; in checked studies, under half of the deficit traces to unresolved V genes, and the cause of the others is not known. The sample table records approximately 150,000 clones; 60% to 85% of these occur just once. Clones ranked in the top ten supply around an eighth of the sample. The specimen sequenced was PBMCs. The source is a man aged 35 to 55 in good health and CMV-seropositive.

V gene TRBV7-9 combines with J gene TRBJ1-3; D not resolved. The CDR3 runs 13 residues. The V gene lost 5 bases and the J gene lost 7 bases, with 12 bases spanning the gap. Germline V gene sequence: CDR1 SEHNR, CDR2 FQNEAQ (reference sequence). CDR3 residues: CASSPPIRNTIYF. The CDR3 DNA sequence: TGTGCCAGCAGCCCGCCCATACGGAACACCATATATTTT. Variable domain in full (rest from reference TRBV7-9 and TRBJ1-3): DTGVSQNPRHKITKRGQNVTFRCDPISEHNRLYWYRQTLGQGPEFLTYFQNEAQLEKSRLLSDRFSAERPKGSFSTLEIQRTEQGDSAMYLCASSPPIRNTIYFGEGSWLTVV.

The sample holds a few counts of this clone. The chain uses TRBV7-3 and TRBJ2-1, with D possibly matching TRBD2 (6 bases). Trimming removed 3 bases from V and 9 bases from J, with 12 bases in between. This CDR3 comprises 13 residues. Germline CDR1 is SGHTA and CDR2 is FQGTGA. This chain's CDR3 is CASSFGREGEQFF. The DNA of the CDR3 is TGTGCCAGCAGCTTCGGGCGGGAAGGTGAGCAGTTCTTC.

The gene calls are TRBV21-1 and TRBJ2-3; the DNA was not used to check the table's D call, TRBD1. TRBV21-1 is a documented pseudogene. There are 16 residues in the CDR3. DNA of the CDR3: TGTGCCAGCAGCGACCCTAGACAGGGAAGCACAGATACGCAGTATTTT. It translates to CASSDPRQGSTDTQYF.

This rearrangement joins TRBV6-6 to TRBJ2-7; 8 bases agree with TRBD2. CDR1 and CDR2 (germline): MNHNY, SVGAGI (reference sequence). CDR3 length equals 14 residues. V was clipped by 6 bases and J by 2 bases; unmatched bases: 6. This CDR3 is CASSLGRGAYEQYF. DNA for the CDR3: TGTGCCAGCAGCCTCGGGCGGGGGGCCTACGAGCAGTACTTC.

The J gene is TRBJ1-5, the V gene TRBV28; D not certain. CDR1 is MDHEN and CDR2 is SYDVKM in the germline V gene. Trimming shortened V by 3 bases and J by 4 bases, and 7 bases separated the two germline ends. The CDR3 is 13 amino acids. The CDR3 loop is CASSFRRNQPQHF. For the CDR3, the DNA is TGTGCCAGCAGTTTCCGCAGAAATCAGCCCCAGCATTTT.

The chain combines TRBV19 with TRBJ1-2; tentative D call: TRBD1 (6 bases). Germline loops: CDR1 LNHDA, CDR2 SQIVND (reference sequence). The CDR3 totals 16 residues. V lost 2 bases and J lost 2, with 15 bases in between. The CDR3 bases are TGTGCCAGTAGTATAATTGAGACAGGTCCCAACTATGGCTACACCTTC. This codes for CASSIIETGPNYGYTF.

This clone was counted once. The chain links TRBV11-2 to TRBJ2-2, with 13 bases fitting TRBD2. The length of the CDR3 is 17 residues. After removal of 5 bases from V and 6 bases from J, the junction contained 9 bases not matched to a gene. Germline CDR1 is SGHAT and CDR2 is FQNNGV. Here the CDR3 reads CASSILAGGPGAGELFF. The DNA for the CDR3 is TGTGCCAGCAGCATACTAGCGGGAGGGCCGGGGGCCGGGGAGCTGTTTTTT.

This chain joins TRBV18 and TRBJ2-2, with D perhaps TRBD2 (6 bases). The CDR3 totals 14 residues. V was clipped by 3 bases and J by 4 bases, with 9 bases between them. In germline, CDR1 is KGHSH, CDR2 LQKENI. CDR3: CASSPASATGELFF. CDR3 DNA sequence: TGTGCCAGCTCACCGGCTAGCGCCACCGGGGAGCTGTTTTTT.

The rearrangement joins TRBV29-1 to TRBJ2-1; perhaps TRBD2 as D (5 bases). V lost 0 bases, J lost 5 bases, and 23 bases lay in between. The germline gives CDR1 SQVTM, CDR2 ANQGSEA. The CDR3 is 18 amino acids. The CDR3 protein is CSVEEGRGRVSKNNEQFF. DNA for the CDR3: TGCAGCGTTGAAGAGGGTAGAGGGCGCGTCTCGAAAAACAATGAGCAGTTCTTC.

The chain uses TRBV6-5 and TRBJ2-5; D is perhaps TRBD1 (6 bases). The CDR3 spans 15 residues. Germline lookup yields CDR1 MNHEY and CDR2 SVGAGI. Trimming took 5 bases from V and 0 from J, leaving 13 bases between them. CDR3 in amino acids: CASSPAGTNQETQYF. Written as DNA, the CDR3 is TGTGCCAGCAGTCCCGCCGGGACAAACCAAGAGACCCAGTACTTC.

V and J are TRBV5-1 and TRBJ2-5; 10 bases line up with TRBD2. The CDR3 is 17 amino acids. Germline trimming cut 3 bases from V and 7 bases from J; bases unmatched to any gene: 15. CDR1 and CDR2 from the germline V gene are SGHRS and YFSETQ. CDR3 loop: CASSSPRLAGDGGTQYF. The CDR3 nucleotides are TGCGCCAGCAGCTCCCCCAGGCTAGCGGGAGATGGGGGGACCCAGTACTTC.

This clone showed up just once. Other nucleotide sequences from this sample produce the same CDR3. Here the CDR3 DNA reads TGTGCCAGCAGCTTAGGCGGGCTCTCCTACAATGAGCAGTTCTTC. This encodes CASSLGGLSYNEQFF. This sequence joins TRBV5-6 and TRBJ2-1; tentatively, D is TRBD2 (5 bases). This CDR3 has 15 residues. Between the trimmed V and J ends, which lost 2 bases and 0 bases, there was a span of 9 bases. Germline V gives CDR1 SGHDT, CDR2 YYEEEE. Complete variable domain (other parts from reference TRBV5-6 and TRBJ2-1): DAGVTQSPTHLIKTRGQQVTLRCSPKSGHDTVSWYQQALGQGPQFIFQYYEEEERQRGNFPDRFSGHQFPNYSSELNVNALLLGDSALYLCASSLGGLSYNEQFFGPGTRLTVL.

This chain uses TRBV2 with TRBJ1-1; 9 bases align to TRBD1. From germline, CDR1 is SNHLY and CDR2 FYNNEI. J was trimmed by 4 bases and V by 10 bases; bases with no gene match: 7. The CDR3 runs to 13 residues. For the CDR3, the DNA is TGTGCCACCTACCTGGACAGGGGCACTGAAGCTTTCTTT. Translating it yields CATYLDRGTEAFF.

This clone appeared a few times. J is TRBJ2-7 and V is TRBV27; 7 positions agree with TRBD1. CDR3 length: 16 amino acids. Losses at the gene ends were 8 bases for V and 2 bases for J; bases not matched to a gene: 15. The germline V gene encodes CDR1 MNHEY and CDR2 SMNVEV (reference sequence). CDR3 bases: TGTGCCAGCTCACCCCCCCCGTGGGACAGAACCTACGAGCAGTACTTC. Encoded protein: CASSPPPWDRTYEQYF.

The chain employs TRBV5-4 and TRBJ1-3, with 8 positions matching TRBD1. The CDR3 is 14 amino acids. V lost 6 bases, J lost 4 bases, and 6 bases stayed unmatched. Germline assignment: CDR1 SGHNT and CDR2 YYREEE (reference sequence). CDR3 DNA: TGTGCCAGCAAAAAGGACAGGGCAGGAAACACCATATATTTT. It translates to CASKKDRAGNTIYF. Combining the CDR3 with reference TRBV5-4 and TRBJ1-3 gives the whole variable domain ETGVTQSPTHLIKTRGQQVTLRCSSQSGHNTVSWYQQALGQGPQFIFQYYREEENGRGNFPPRFSGLQFPNYSSELNVNALELDDSALYLCASKKDRAGNTIYFGEGSWLTVV.

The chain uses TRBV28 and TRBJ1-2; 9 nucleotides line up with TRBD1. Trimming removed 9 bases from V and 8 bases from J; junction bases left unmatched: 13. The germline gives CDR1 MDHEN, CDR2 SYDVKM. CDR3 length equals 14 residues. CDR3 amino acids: CASYTGGQWGGYTF. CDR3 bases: TGTGCCAGTTACACAGGGGGCCAGTGGGGAGGCTACACCTTC.

CDR3 in DNA: TGCGCCAGCAGCTTGGGCCCCGGGCTAGCGGGAGGGGGCGAGCAGTTCTTC. As protein: CASSLGPGLAGGGEQFF. The chain recombines TRBV5-1 with TRBJ2-1, with 12 bases matching TRBD2. CDR1 is SGHRS, CDR2 YFSETQ, per germline. The CDR3 consists of 17 residues. V lost 0 bases and J lost 10; bases outside the gene matches: 11.

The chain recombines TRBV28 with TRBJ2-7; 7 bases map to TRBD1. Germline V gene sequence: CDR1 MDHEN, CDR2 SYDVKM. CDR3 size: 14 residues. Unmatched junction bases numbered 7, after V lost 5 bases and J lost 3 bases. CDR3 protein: CASSPRDRVYEQYF. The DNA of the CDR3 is TGTGCCAGCAGTCCGAGAGACAGGGTCTACGAGCAGTACTTC. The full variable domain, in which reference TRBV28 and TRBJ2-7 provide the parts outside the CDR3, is DVKVTQSSRYLVKRTGEKVFLECVQDMDHENMFWYRQDPGLGLRLIYFSYDVKMKEKGDIPEGYSVSREKKERFSLILESASTNQTSMYLCASSPRDRVYEQYFGPGTRLTVT.

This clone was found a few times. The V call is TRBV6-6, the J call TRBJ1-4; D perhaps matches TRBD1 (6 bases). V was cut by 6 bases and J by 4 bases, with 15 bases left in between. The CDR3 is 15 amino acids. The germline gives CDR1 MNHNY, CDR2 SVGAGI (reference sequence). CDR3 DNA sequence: TGTGCCAGCAGGGGCGCGGGGGCTGGTAATGAAAAACTGTTTTTT. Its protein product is CASRGAGAGNEKLFF.

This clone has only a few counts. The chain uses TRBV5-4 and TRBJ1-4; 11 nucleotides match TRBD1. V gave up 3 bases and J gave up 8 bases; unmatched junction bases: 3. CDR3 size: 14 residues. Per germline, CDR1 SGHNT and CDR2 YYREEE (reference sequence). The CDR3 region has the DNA TGTGCCAGCAGCTGGACAGGGGGCGACGAAAAACTGTTTTTT. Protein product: CASSWTGGDEKLFF.

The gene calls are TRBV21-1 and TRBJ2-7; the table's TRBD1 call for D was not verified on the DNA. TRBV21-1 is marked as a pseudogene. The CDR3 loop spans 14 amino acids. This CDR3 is CASSGHPNPYEQYF. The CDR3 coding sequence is TGTGCCAGCAGCGGACACCCGAACCCCTACGAGCAGTACTTC.

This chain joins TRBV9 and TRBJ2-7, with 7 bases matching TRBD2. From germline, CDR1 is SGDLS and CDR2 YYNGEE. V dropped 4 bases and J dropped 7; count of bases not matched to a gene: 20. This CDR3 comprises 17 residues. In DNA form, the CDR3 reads TGTGCCAGCAGCACGGCACCGGGGGGAGGCGGCCCGGAGGAGCAGTACTTC. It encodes CASSTAPGGGGPEEQYF.

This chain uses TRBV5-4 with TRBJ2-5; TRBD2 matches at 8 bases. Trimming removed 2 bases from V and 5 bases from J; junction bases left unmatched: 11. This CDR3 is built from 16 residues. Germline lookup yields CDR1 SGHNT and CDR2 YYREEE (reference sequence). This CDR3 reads CASSLGFGRAGETQYF. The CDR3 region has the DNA TGTGCCAGCAGCTTAGGGTTCGGGAGGGCCGGGGAGACCCAGTACTTC.

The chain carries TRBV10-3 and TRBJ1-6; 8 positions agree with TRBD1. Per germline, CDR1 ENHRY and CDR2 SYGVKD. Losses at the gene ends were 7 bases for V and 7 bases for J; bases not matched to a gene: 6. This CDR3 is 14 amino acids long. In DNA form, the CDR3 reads TGTGCCATCAAGGGGACAGGAGGGAATTCACCCCTCCACTTT. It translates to CAIKGTGGNSPLHF.

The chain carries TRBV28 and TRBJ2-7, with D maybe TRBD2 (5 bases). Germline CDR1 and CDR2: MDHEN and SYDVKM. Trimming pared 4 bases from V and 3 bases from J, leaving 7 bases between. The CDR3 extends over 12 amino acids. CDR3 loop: CASSYGDYEQYF. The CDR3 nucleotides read TGTGCCAGCAGTTACGGGGACTACGAGCAGTACTTC.

CDR3 DNA: TGCGCCAGCAGCCTTGACACGCGAAATTCACCCCTCCACTTT. Protein product: CASSLDTRNSPLHF. This chain connects TRBV5-1 to TRBJ1-6; D call uncertain. V was clipped by 4 bases and J by 7 bases, with 12 bases between them. The CDR3 contains 14 residues. Germline CDR1 and CDR2: SGHRS and YFSETQ.

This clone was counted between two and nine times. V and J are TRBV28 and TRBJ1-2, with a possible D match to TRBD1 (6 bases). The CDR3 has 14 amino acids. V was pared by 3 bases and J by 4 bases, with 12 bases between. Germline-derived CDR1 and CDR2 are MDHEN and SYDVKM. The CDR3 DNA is TGTGCCAGCAGTTTGCTGACAGGTTCCTATGGCTACACCTTC. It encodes CASSLLTGSYGYTF.

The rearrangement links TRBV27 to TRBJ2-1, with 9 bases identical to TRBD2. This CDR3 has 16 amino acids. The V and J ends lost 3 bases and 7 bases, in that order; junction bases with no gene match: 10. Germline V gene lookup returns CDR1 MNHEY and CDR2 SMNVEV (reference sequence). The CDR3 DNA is TGTGCCAGCAGTTTGAGGGCGCTAGCGGGAAGGAATGAGCAGTTCTTC. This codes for CASSLRALAGRNEQFF.